This record concerns one TCR beta chain sequence. The sample is drawn from a study of multiple sclerosis patients with progressive multifocal leukoencephalopathy. Time point given: time of PML onset. The method was immunoSEQ multiplex PCR; TCRdb's version includes in-frame clones alone and lacks a portion of them. This table holds 25,000 to 30,000 clones, 75% to 90% found once. The ends were cut back, 4 bases at V and 4 bases at J, with 19 bases in the middle. Germline V gene data show CDR1 as SGDLS and CDR2 as YYNGEE. This CDR3 is built from 16 residues. The chain uses TRBV9 and TRBJ2-3, with a possible D match to TRBD2 (7 bases). This receptor was obtained from a young woman with progressive multifocal leukoencephalopathy. The input for sequencing was PBMCs, taken from a patient treated with natalizumab. CDR3 loop: CASSLSGGASPDTQYF. Here the CDR3 DNA reads TGTGCCAGCAGCCTCAGTGGGGGGGCGTCCCCAGATACGCAGTATTTT.